What follows are 10 T cell receptor beta chains derived from one specimen sequenced in a study of cytomegalovirus exposure and HLA in healthy donors. A multiplex PCR was run with 60 Vbeta primers and 13 Jbeta primers. Profiled with immunoSEQ multiplex PCR; TCRdb holds only in-frame clones, not every one. This sample carries 90,000 to 100,000 clones, 60% to 80% of them seen once, and the ten largest clones take under 20%. Material for sequencing was PBMCs. The receptors stem from a woman between 55 and 75 years old in good health and CMV-seropositive.

The table lists this clone with a few counts. This chain links TRBV6-1 with TRBJ1-4; unclear D gene. The CDR3 is 15 residues long. From germline, CDR1 is MNHNS and CDR2 SASEGT. V lost 1 base, J lost 1 base, and 7 bases lay in between. CDR3 nucleotides: TGTGCCAGCAGTGAAGGGGAGGGAACTAATGAAAAACTGTTTTTT. Translating gives CASSEGEGTNEKLFF.

This clone turned up a few times. The J gene is TRBJ1-2, the V gene TRBV4-2; a possible D gene is TRBD1 (6 bases). This CDR3 has 14 amino acids. V dropped 4 bases and J dropped 8 bases, with 17 bases sitting between them. Germline CDR1 is LGHNA and CDR2 is YNFKEQ. Written as DNA, the CDR3 is TGTGCCAGCAGCCTCGATAGGGGGGGGCAGGGCTACACCTTC. This translates into CASSLDRGGQGYTF.

The table lists this clone with a count of one. J is TRBJ2-1 and V is TRBV6-4; the match to TRBD2 covers 10 bases. V trimming: 6 bases; J trimming: 4 bases; junction bases outside the gene matches: 6. Germline values: CDR1 MRHNA, CDR2 SNTAGT. The CDR3 sequence is 15 residues long. CDR3 residues: CASSSLAGVYNEQFF. For the CDR3, the DNA is TGTGCCAGCAGCTCCCTAGCGGGGGTTTACAATGAGCAGTTCTTC.

This clone was picked up a small number of times. This rearrangement joins TRBV11-1 to TRBJ2-1; 9 bases agree with TRBD2. This CDR3 spans 16 amino acids. Germline V gene data show CDR1 as SGHAT and CDR2 as FQDESV (reference sequence). Trimming removed 2 bases from V and 8 bases from J; junction bases left unmatched: 10. The CDR3 protein is CASSLRSGRLFYEQFF. The CDR3 DNA sequence: TGTGCCAGCAGCTTAAGGAGCGGGAGGCTGTTCTATGAGCAGTTCTTC.

The chain carries TRBV6-1 and TRBJ1-5; no firm D call. Germline values: CDR1 MNHNS, CDR2 SASEGT. The CDR3 sequence is 13 residues long. Trimming left V 7 bases short and J 4 bases short, with 11 bases between. The CDR3 bases are TGTGCCAGCATGGGCGTGTCTAATCAGCCCCAGCATTTT. Translation gives CASMGVSNQPQHF.

This clone was observed a single time. The CDR3: CASSPRIAENSNQPQHF. The CDR3 DNA reads TGTGCCAGCAGCCCTAGGATCGCGGAGAATAGCAATCAGCCCCAGCATTTT. The rearrangement joins TRBV7-2 to TRBJ1-5, with unresolved D. The V end was cut by 5 bases, the J end by 0 bases, with 17 bases between. Germline CDR1 and CDR2: SGHTA and FQGNSA. The CDR3 spans 17 residues.

This clone was picked up one time. The chain is built from TRBV18 and TRBJ2-3, with D tentatively TRBD2 (5 bases). Trimming stripped 2 bases from V and 5 bases from J, with 17 bases between. Germline loops: CDR1 KGHSH, CDR2 LQKENI. This CDR3 is built from 16 residues. The CDR3 DNA reads TGTGCCAGCTCACCATTGACCTACGAGGGCAGAGATACGCAGTATTTT. It specifies CASSPLTYEGRDTQYF.

The V call is TRBV11-3, the J call TRBJ2-1; D is possibly TRBD1 (5 bases). The CDR3 runs to 15 residues. Looked up from germline, CDR1 is SGHNT and CDR2 is YENEEA. Trimming took 2 bases from V and 6 from J, leaving 14 bases between them. CDR3 in DNA: TGTGCCAGCAGCTTAAAGGGGTGGCTCTCCAATGAGCAGTTCTTC. As protein: CASSLKGWLSNEQFF.

This clone was seen more than once but under ten times. This chain connects TRBV6-1 to TRBJ1-3; 8 bases are a match to TRBD1. The CDR3 spans 15 residues. Trimming took 8 bases from V and 0 from J; bases not matched to a gene: 6. Germline lookup yields CDR1 MNHNS and CDR2 SASEGT. This CDR3 reads CASGGQGDSGNTIYF. The DNA for the CDR3 is TGTGCCAGCGGCGGACAGGGTGACTCTGGAAACACCATATATTTT.

The chain links TRBV5-1 to TRBJ2-7; 9 nucleotides align to TRBD1. This CDR3 is built from 14 residues. In germline, CDR1 is SGHRS, CDR2 YFSETQ. V was pared by 4 bases and J by 6 bases, with 8 bases of the junction left unmatched. The CDR3 protein is CASSRPGQGSEQYF. The DNA of the CDR3 is TGCGCCAGCAGCCGTCCGGGACAGGGCAGCGAGCAGTACTTC.